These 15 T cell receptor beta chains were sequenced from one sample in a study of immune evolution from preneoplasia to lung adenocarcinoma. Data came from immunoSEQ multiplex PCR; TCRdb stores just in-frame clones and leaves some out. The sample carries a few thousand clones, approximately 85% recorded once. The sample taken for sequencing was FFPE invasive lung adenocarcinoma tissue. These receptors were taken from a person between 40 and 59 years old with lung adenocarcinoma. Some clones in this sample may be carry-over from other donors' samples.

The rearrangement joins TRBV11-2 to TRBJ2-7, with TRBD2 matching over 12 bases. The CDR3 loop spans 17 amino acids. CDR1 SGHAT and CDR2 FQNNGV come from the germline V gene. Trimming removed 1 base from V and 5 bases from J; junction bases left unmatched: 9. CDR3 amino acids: CASSLAVTSGRRDEQYF. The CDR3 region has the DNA TGTGCCAGCAGCTTAGCTGTTACTAGCGGGAGGAGGGACGAGCAGTACTTC.

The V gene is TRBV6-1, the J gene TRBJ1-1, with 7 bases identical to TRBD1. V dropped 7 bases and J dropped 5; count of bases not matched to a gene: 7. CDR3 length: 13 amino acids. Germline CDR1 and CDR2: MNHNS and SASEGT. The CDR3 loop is CASKTGSWTEAFF. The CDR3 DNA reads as TGTGCCAGCAAGACAGGGTCGTGGACTGAAGCTTTCTTT.

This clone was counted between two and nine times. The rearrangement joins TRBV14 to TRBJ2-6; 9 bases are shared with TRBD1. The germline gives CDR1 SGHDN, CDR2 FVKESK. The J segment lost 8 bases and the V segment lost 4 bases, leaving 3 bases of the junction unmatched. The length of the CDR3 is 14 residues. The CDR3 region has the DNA TGTGCCAGCAGCCTACAGGGGGCGACCAACGTCCTGACTTTC. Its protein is CASSLQGATNVLTF.

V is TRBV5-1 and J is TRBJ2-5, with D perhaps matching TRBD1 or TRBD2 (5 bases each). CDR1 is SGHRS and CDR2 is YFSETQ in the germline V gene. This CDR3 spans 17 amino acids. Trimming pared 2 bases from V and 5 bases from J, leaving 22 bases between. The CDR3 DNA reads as TGCGCCAGCAGCTTAGAACCTCGGGGCGTAGCAGGGGAGACCCAGTACTTC. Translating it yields CASSLEPRGVAGETQYF.

CDR3: CARSHSGRAGDEQFF. CDR3 nucleotide sequence: TGTGCCAGAAGCCATAGCGGGAGGGCAGGGGATGAGCAGTTCTTC. The chain has TRBV5-3 and TRBJ2-1; 11 bases map to TRBD2. TRBV5-3 is noted as an ORF with a role that remains uncertain. Germline trimming cut 4 bases from V and 8 bases from J; bases unmatched to any gene: 8. The CDR3 extends over 15 amino acids.

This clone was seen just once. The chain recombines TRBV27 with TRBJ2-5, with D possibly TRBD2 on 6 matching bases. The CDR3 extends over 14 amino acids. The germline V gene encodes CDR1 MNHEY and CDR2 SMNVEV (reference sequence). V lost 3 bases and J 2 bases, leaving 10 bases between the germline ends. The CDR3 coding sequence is TGTGCCAGCAGTTTTTTGCGGGATCAAGAGACCCAGTACTTC. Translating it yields CASSFLRDQETQYF.

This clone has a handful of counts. CDR3 bases: TGCAGCGTTGATATATGGGAAAACAATGAGCAGTTCTTC. The encoded protein is CSVDIWENNEQFF. The J gene is TRBJ2-1, the V gene TRBV29-1; the D is unclear. Per the germline V gene, CDR1 is SQVTM and CDR2 is ANQGSEA. This CDR3 comprises 13 residues. V was cut by 3 bases and J by 5 bases, with 11 bases left in between.

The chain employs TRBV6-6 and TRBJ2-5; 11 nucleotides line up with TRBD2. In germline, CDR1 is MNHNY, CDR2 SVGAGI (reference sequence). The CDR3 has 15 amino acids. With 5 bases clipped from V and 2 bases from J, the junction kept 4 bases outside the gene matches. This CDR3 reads CASSRLAGRQETQYF. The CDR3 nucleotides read TGTGCCAGCAGTCGACTAGCGGGAAGACAAGAGACCCAGTACTTC.

As DNA, the CDR3 is TGTGCCAGCAGCCACCAGGGTACGAGCTCCTACAATGAGCAGTTCTTC. Its protein is CASSHQGTSSYNEQFF. The chain couples TRBV4-2 to TRBJ2-1; tentative D call: TRBD1 (5 bases). The CDR3 extends over 16 amino acids. The V end was cut by 3 bases, the J end by 0 bases, with 12 bases between. Looked up from germline, CDR1 is LGHNA and CDR2 is YNFKEQ.

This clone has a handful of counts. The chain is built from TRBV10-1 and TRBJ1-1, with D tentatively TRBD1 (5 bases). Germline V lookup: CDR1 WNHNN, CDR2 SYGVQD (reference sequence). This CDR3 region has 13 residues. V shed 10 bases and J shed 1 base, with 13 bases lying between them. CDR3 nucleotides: TGCGCCACCAGCCGCGGGGCGAACACTGAAGCTTTCTTT. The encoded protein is CATSRGANTEAFF.

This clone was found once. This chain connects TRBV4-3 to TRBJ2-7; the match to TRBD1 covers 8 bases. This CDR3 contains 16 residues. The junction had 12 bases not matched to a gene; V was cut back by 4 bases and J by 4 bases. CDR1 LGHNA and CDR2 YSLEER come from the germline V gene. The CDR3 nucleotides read TGCGCCAGCAGCCCGCGGACAGGGTCGAGATGGTACGAGCAGTACTTC. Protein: CASSPRTGSRWYEQYF.

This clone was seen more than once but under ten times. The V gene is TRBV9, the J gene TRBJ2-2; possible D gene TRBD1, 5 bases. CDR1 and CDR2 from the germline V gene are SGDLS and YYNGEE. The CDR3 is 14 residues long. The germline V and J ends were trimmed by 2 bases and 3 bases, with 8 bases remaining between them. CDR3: CASSVTGDTGELFF. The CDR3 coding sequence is TGTGCCAGCAGCGTCACAGGTGACACCGGGGAGCTGTTTTTT.

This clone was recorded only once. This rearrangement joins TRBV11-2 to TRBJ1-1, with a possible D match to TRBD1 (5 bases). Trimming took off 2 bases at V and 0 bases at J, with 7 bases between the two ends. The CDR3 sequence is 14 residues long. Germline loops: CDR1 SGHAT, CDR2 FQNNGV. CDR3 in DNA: TGTGCCAGCAGCTTAAGGGGCATGAACACTGAAGCTTTCTTT. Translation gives CASSLRGMNTEAFF.

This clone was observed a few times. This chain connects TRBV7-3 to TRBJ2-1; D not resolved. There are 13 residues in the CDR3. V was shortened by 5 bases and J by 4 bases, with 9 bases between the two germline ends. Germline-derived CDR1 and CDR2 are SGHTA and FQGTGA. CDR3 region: CASSLTNYNEQFF. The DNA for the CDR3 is TGTGCCAGCAGCCTTACCAATTACAATGAGCAGTTCTTC.

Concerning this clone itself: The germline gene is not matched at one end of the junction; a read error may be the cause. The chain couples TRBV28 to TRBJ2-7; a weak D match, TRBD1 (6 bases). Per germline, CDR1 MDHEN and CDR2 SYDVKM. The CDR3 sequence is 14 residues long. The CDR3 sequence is CASNLGGLTYEQYF. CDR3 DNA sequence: TGTGCCAGCAATTTAGGGGGTCTAACCTACGAGCAGTACTTC.